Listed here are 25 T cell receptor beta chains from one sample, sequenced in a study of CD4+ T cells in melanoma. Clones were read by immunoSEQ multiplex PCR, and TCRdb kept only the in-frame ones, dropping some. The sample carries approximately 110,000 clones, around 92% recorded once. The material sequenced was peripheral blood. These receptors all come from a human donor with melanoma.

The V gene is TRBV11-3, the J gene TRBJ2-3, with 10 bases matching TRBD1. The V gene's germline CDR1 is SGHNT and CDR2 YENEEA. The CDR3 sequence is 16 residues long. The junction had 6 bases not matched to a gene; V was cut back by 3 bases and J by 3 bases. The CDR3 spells CASSLRRDRGTDTQYF. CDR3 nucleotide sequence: TGTGCCAGCAGCTTGCGCCGGGACAGGGGTACAGATACGCAGTATTTT.

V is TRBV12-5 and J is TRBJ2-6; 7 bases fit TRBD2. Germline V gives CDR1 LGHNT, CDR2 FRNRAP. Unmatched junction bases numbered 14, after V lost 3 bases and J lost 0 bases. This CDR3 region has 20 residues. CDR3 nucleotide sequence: TGTGCTAGTGGTTTCCCCCCCCGGGGAGGGGAACGCTCTGGGGCCAACGTCCTGACTTTC. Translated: CASGFPPRGGERSGANVLTF.

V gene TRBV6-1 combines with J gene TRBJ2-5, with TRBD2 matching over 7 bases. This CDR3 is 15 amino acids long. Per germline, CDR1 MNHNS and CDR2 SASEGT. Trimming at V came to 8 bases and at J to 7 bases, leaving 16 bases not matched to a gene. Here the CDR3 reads CASLHTGLVGGTQYF. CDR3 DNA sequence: TGTGCCAGCCTCCACACTGGACTAGTCGGTGGGACCCAGTACTTC.

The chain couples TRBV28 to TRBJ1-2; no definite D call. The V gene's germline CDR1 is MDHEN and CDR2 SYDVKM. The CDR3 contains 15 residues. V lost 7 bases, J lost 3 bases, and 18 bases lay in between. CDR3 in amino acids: CASNKLGENYYGYTF. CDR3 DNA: TGTGCCAGCAACAAACTTGGGGAGAACTACTATGGCTACACCTTC.

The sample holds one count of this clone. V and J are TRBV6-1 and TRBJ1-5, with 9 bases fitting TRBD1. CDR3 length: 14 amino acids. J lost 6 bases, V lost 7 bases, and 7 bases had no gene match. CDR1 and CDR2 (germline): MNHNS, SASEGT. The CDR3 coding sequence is TGTGCCAGCACCGGGACAGGGACGGGTCAGCCCCAGCATTTT. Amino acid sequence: CASTGTGTGQPQHF.

CDR3 in amino acids: CASSLEGRQETQYF. CDR3 sequence (DNA): TGTGCCAGCAGCTTGGAAGGGAGACAAGAGACCCAGTACTTC. V usage is TRBV5-8 and J usage is TRBJ2-5; D perhaps matches TRBD2 (5 bases). V was trimmed by 0 bases and J by 2 bases, leaving 8 bases between them. Germline V lookup: CDR1 SGHTS, CDR2 YDEGEE. The CDR3 extends over 14 amino acids.

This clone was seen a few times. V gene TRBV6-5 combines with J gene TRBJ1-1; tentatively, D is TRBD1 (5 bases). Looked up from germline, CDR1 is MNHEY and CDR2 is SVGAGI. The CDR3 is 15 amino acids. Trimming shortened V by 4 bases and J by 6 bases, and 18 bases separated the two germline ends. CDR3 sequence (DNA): TGTGCCAGCAGTTCACGGGGGGATCCGGACGCTGAAGCTTTCTTT. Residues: CASSSRGDPDAEAFF.

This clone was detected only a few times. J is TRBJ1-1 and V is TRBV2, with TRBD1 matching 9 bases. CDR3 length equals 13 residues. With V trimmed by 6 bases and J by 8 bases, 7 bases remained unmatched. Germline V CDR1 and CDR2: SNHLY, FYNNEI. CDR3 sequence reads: CASRTLGQGEAFF. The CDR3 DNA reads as TGTGCCAGCAGAACATTGGGACAGGGCGAAGCTTTCTTT. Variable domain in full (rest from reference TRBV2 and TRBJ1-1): EPEVTQTPSHQVTQMGQEVILRCVPISNHLYFYWYRQILGQKVEFLVSFYNNEISEKSEIFDDQFSVERPDGSNFTLKIRSTKLEDSAMYFCASRTLGQGEAFFGQGTRLTVV.

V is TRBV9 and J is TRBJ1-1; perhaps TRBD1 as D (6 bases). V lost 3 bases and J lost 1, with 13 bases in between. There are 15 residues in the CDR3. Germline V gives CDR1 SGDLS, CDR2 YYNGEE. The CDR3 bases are TGTGCCAGCAGCGGGGAACAGGGCGGGAACACTGAAGCTTTCTTT. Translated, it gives CASSGEQGGNTEAFF.

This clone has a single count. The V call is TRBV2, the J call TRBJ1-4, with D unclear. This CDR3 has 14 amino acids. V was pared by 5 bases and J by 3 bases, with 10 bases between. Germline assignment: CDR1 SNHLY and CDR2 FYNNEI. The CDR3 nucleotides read TGTGCCAGCAGTCTGGACGGAGCTAATGAAAAACTGTTTTTT. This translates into CASSLDGANEKLFF.

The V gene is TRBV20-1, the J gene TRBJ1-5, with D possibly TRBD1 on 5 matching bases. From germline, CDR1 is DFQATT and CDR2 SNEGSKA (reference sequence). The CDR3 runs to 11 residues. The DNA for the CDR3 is TGCAGGGGGCGGGGGAAATCAGCCCAGCATTTT. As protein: CRGRGKSAQHF.

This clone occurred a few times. CDR3 sequence: CASSSGTGYLYGYTF. CDR3 DNA: TGTGCCAGCAGCTCGGGGACAGGGTATCTCTATGGCTACACCTTC. V usage is TRBV7-2 and J usage is TRBJ1-2; TRBD1 agrees at 9 bases. The germline gives CDR1 SGHTA, CDR2 FQGNSA. This CDR3 comprises 15 residues. Losses at the gene ends were 4 bases for V and 4 bases for J; bases not matched to a gene: 7.

The CDR3 here is CASSQDGETQYF. The DNA of the CDR3 is TGTGCCAGCAGCCAAGACGGAGAGACCCAGTACTTC. The chain links TRBV14 to TRBJ2-5; D remains unclear. This CDR3 comprises 12 residues. Trimming removed 0 bases at V and 4 bases at J, with 3 bases between. The germline V gene has CDR1 SGHDN and CDR2 FVKESK.

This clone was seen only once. Here the CDR3 DNA reads TGTGCCATCAGCCCCACAGGGGTCGAGCAGTACTTC. Protein product: CAISPTGVEQYF. The gene calls are TRBV10-3 and TRBJ2-7, with TRBD1 matching over 7 bases. The length of the CDR3 is 12 residues. V gave up 6 bases and J gave up 6 bases; unmatched junction bases: 5. Germline lookup yields CDR1 ENHRY and CDR2 SYGVKD.

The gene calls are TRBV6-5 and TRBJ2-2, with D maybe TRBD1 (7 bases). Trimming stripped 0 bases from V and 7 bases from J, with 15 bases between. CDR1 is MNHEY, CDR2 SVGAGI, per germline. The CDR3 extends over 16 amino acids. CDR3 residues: CASSYSRTGGGGELFF. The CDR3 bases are TGTGCCAGCAGTTACTCGAGGACAGGAGGGGGCGGGGAGCTGTTTTTT.

CDR3 coding DNA: TGTGCCAGCAGATCCGGGACAGGGGGTTTCCACGGGGAGCTGTTTTTT. Translation: CASRSGTGGFHGELFF. The chain links TRBV28 to TRBJ2-2, with 11 bases matching TRBD1. The CDR3 length is 16 residues. The V gene end was trimmed by 6 bases and the J gene end by 7 bases; junction bases not matched to a gene: 10. Germline assignment: CDR1 MDHEN and CDR2 SYDVKM.

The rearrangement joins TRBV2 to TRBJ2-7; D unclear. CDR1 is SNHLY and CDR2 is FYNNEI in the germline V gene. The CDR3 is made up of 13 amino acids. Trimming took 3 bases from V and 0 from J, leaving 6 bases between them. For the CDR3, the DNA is TGTGCCAGCAGTGATTGGAGCTCCTACGAGCAGTACTTC. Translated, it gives CASSDWSSYEQYF.

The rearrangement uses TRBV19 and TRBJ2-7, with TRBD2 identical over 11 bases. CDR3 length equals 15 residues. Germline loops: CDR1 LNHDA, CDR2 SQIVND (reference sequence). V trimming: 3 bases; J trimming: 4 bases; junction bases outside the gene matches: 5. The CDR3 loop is CASSIDTSGRYEQYF. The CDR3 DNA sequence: TGTGCCAGTAGTATCGATACTAGCGGGAGATACGAGCAGTACTTC.

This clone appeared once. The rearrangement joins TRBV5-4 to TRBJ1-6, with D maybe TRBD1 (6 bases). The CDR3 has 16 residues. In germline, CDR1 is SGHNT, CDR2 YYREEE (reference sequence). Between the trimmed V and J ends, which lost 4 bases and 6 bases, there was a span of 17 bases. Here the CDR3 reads CASSESTGSRNSPLHF. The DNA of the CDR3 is TGTGCCAGCAGCGAAAGTACAGGGTCCCGTAATTCACCCCTCCACTTT. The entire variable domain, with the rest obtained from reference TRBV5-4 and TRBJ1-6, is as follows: ETGVTQSPTHLIKTRGQQVTLRCSSQSGHNTVSWYQQALGQGPQFIFQYYREEENGRGNFPPRFSGLQFPNYSSELNVNALELDDSALYLCASSESTGSRNSPLHFGNGTRLTVT.

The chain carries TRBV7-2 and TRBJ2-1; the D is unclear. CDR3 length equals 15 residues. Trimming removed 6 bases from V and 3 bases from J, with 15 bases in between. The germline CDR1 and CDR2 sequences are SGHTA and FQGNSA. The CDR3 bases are TGTGCCAGCAGTGGCGGATTAGATATCTACAATGAGCAGTTCTTC. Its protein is CASSGGLDIYNEQFF. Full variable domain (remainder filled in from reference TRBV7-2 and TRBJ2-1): GAGVSQSPSNKVTEKGKDVELRCDPISGHTALYWYRQSLGQGLEFLIYFQGNSAPDKSGLPSDRFSAERTGGSVSTLTIQRTQQEDSAVYLCASSGGLDIYNEQFFGPGTRLTVL.

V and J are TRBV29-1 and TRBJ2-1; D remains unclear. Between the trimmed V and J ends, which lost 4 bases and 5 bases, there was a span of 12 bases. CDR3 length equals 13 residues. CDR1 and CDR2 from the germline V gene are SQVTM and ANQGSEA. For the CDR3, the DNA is TGCAGCGTTGTAAATACCCCGAACAATGAGCAGTTCTTC. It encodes CSVVNTPNNEQFF.

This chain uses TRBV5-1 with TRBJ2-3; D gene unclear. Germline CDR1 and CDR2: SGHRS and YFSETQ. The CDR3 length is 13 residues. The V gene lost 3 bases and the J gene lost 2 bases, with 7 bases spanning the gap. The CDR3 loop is CASSWTNTDTQYF. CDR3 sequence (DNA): TGCGCCAGCAGCTGGACGAACACAGATACGCAGTATTTT. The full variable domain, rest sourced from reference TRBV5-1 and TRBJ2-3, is KAGVTQTPRYLIKTRGQQVTLSCSPISGHRSVSWYQQTPGQGLQFLFEYFSETQRNKGNFPGRFSGRQFSNSRSEMNVSTLELGDSALYLCASSWTNTDTQYFGPGTRLTVL.

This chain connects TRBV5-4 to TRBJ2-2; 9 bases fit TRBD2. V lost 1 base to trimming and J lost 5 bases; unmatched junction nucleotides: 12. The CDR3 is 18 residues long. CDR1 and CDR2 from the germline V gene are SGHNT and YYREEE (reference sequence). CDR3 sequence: CASSLYRGAGGLTGELFF. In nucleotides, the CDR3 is TGTGCCAGCAGCTTGTATCGAGGAGCGGGAGGTTTAACCGGGGAGCTGTTTTTT.

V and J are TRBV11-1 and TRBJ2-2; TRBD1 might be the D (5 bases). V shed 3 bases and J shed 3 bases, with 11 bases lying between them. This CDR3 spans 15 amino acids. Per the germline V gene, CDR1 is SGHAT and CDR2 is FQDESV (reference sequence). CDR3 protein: CASSLGRVDTGELFF. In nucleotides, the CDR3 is TGTGCCAGCAGCTTGGGCAGGGTGGACACCGGGGAGCTGTTTTTT. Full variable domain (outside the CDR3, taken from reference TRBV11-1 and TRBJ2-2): EAEVAQSPRYKITEKSQAVAFWCDPISGHATLYWYRQILGQGPELLVQFQDESVVDDSQLPKDRFSAERLKGVDSTLKIQPAELGDSAMYLCASSLGRVDTGELFFGEGSRLTVL.

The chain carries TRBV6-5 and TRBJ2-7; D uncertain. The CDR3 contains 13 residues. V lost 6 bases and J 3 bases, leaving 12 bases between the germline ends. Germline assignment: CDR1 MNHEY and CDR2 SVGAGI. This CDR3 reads CASRPPGRYEQYF. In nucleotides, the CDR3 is TGTGCCAGCAGGCCGCCGGGCCGCTACGAGCAGTACTTC.